What follows describes a single T cell receptor beta chain. The antigen is not known. CDR1 is LNHDA and CDR2 is SQIVND in the germline V gene (reference sequence). V trimming: 4 bases; J trimming: 6 bases; junction bases outside the gene matches: 3. The CDR3 is 13 residues long. The Oncomine TCR Beta short-read assay sequenced DNA from cultured CD4+ T cells. From the PCR reads, TCRdb called clonotypes with MiXCR, one entry per CDR3 protein. The sample holds 16,000 or so distinct CDR3 sequences, approximately 72% seen once. Treatment defined: approximately nine-day PBMC culture with coronavirus spike peptide pools or control peptides (ViraFEST assay). The sample belongs to a study of vaccination and CD4 T cells after COVID-19. At the level of the study: The peptides that stimulated the cells were overlapping spike peptides from SARS-CoV-2, HCoV-NL63, HCoV-OC43 and HCoV-229E. The study, taken as a whole, reports: Recorded median SARS-CoV-2-reactive clonotype numbers increased from about 20 to 38 without reaching significance.

The sequence was collected from a human donor who received a COVID-19 vaccine. The chain employs TRBV19 and TRBJ1-1, with 9 nucleotides matching TRBD1. Sequenced here: CD4+ T cells from blood, cultured in vitro, sampled after SARS-CoV-2 vaccination. The CDR3: CASSTTGGAEAFF. The CDR3 region has the DNA TGTGCCAGTAGTACGACAGGGGGAGCTGAAGCTTTCTTT.